The 16 T cell receptor beta chains given below trace back to one sample, sequenced in a study of T cell changes during pregnancy in multiple sclerosis. Libraries were prepared by immunoSEQ multiplex PCR; TCRdb keeps only in-frame clonotypes and omits some of them. The sample shows more than 50,000 clones, 80% to 90% of them seen only once. This material consisted of peripheral blood, taken in the first trimester of pregnancy. These receptors came from a female donor with multiple sclerosis, enrolled in a pregnancy study.

V gene TRBV7-9 combines with J gene TRBJ2-4; 10 nucleotides agree with TRBD1. The CDR3 has 14 residues. CDR1 SEHNR and CDR2 FQNEAQ come from the germline V gene (reference sequence). V gave up 1 base and J gave up 12 bases; unmatched junction bases: 6. CDR3 residues: CASSLGDRGLGQYF. CDR3 in DNA: TGTGCCAGCAGCTTAGGGGACAGGGGATTAGGTCAGTACTTC.

Details on this clone: This same CDR3 is encoded by further DNA sequences in the sample. The V call is TRBV30, the J call TRBJ2-7; D is ambiguous. Trimming took 2 bases from V and 3 from J, leaving 5 bases between them. The length of the CDR3 is 11 residues. Germline CDR1 GTSNPN, CDR2 SVGIG (reference sequence). CDR3 residues: CAWSSGYEQYF. The CDR3 bases are TGTGCCTGGAGTTCGGGCTACGAGCAGTACTTC.

This sequence joins TRBV4-3 and TRBJ1-1; D remains unclear. Germline-derived CDR1 and CDR2 are LGHNA and YSLEER. V was shortened by 0 bases and J by 0 bases, with 5 bases between the two germline ends. The CDR3 is 14 amino acids. The CDR3 DNA is TGCGCCAGCAGCCAAGACAGTATGAACACTGAAGCTTTCTTT. It yields the protein CASSQDSMNTEAFF.

CDR3 sequence: CASSALAASTDTQYF. CDR3 coding DNA: TGCGCCAGCAGTGCCTTAGCGGCCAGCACAGATACGCAGTATTTT. J is TRBJ2-3 and V is TRBV10-2, with TRBD2 as a possible D gene (6 bases). Germline loops: CDR1 WSHSY, CDR2 SAAADI. This CDR3 spans 15 amino acids. The germline V and J ends were trimmed by 4 bases and 0 bases, with 11 bases remaining between them.

The CDR3 DNA reads as TGTGCCAGCAGTGATGGAGGGCCTCGGACTGAAGCTTTCTTT. As protein: CASSDGGPRTEAFF. The rearrangement links TRBV2 to TRBJ1-1; D is ambiguous. Germline loops: CDR1 SNHLY, CDR2 FYNNEI. Trimming stripped 3 bases from V and 5 bases from J, with 13 bases between. The CDR3 sequence is 14 residues long.

The chain carries TRBV2 and TRBJ2-4; tentative D call: TRBD1 (6 bases). Germline loops: CDR1 SNHLY, CDR2 FYNNEI. CDR3 size: 13 residues. The ends were cut back, 6 bases at V and 6 bases at J, with 12 bases in the middle. The CDR3 sequence: CASRGLGGNIQYF. Here the CDR3 DNA reads TGTGCCAGCAGGGGGTTAGGGGGAAACATTCAGTACTTC. Filled out from reference TRBV2 and TRBJ2-4, the complete variable domain reads EPEVTQTPSHQVTQMGQEVILRCVPISNHLYFYWYRQILGQKVEFLVSFYNNEISEKSEIFDDQFSVERPDGSNFTLKIRSTKLEDSAMYFCASRGLGGNIQYFGAGTRLSVL.

The chain recombines TRBV4-1 with TRBJ1-5; TRBD1 is a possible D gene (5 bases). This CDR3 has 15 amino acids. V lost 2 bases and J lost 6, with 14 bases in between. Germline V CDR1 and CDR2: MGHRA, YSYEKL. CDR3 sequence (DNA): TGCGCCAGCAGCCAAACTGACCGGGGGTCTCAGCCCCAGCATTTT. Encoded protein: CASSQTDRGSQPQHF.

The V gene is TRBV19, the J gene TRBJ1-1; TRBD1 is a possible D gene (5 bases). Germline V CDR1 and CDR2: LNHDA, SQIVND (reference sequence). CDR3 length: 15 amino acids. V lost 3 bases and J lost 5, with 16 bases in between. CDR3 amino acids: CASSIESGGGTEAFF. DNA of the CDR3: TGTGCCAGTAGTATTGAGTCGGGCGGGGGGACTGAAGCTTTCTTT.

The chain uses TRBV18 and TRBJ2-2; maybe TRBD1 (6 bases). V was trimmed by 4 bases and J by 1 base, leaving 13 bases between them. The CDR3 spans 16 residues. Germline loops: CDR1 KGHSH, CDR2 LQKENI. CDR3 coding DNA: TGTGCCAGCTCACGGGATTCACAGGGGAACACCGGGGAGCTGTTTTTT. It encodes CASSRDSQGNTGELFF.

The chain is built from TRBV14 and TRBJ2-1, with a possible D match to TRBD2 (5 bases). The CDR3 contains 16 residues. V lost 1 base and J 7 bases, leaving 17 bases between the germline ends. Germline CDR1 is SGHDN and CDR2 is FVKESK. CDR3 coding DNA: TGTGCCAGCAGCCAAGTCGGCGGGCTCGACCATAATGAGCAGTTCTTC. Its translation is CASSQVGGLDHNEQFF.

V usage is TRBV30 and J usage is TRBJ2-6, with 7 nucleotides matching TRBD1. The V gene's germline CDR1 is GTSNPN and CDR2 SVGIG (reference sequence). V lost 0 bases, J lost 1 base, and 6 bases stayed unmatched. The CDR3 runs to 17 residues. As DNA, the CDR3 is TGTGCCTGGAGTGTGACAGGGTTGGGGTCTGGGGCCAACGTCCTGACTTTC. Translation: CAWSVTGLGSGANVLTF.

The V and J genes are TRBV18 and TRBJ2-6; D may be TRBD1 (5 bases). The CDR3 spans 18 residues. Trimming cost V 1 base and J 0 bases, with 13 bases left between them. Germline CDR1 and CDR2: KGHSH and LQKENI. DNA of the CDR3: TGTGCCAGCTCACCACAGGGGATGGGAAACTCTGGGGCCAACGTCCTGACTTTC. Translating it yields CASSPQGMGNSGANVLTF.

V gene TRBV18 combines with J gene TRBJ1-5; no reliable D call. The CDR3 is made up of 14 amino acids. Germline assignment: CDR1 KGHSH and CDR2 LQKENI. The germline V and J ends were trimmed by 2 bases and 4 bases, with 9 bases remaining between them. The CDR3 sequence: CASSPEGRNQPQHF. In DNA form, the CDR3 reads TGTGCCAGCTCACCAGAGGGTAGGAATCAGCCCCAGCATTTT.

This chain uses TRBV27 with TRBJ1-1; unclear D gene. This CDR3 is built from 13 residues. Germline lookup yields CDR1 MNHEY and CDR2 SMNVEV (reference sequence). Trimming stripped 3 bases from V and 6 bases from J, with 11 bases between. Here the CDR3 DNA reads TGTGCCAGCAGTTTCGGTCCAAGCTCTGAAGCTTTCTTT. As protein: CASSFGPSSEAFF.

V gene TRBV6-5 combines with J gene TRBJ1-2, with D hard to call. This CDR3 is 15 amino acids long. Trimming removed 6 bases from V and 5 bases from J, with 19 bases in between. Germline-derived CDR1 and CDR2 are MNHEY and SVGAGI. The CDR3 is CASSPGLGRQYGYTF. For the CDR3, the DNA is TGTGCCAGCAGCCCCGGCCTGGGCAGACAATATGGCTACACCTTC.

CDR3 loop: CSAGHGYSYEQYF. Here the CDR3 DNA reads TGCAGCGCGGGACACGGCTATTCCTACGAGCAGTACTTC. The chain is built from TRBV29-1 and TRBJ2-7; the D gene is possibly TRBD1 (6 bases). The germline gives CDR1 SQVTM, CDR2 ANQGSEA. Between the trimmed V and J ends, which lost 7 bases and 1 base, there was a span of 14 bases. The CDR3 contains 13 residues.